This T cell receptor beta chain was sequenced in a study of technical replicates of blood from a few donors. Only in-frame clones appear in the TCRdb table, and some are missing; sequencing was by immunoSEQ multiplex PCR. The top ten hold 12% of the sample, which has approximately 15,000 clones, approximately 81% seen once. The V gene lost 3 bases and the J gene lost 1 base, with 13 bases spanning the gap. Germline CDR1 reads SGHRS; CDR2 reads YFSETQ. This CDR3 has 15 amino acids. The sequence came from a human donor in good health. The sample comprised PBMCs. V and J are TRBV5-1 and TRBJ1-1, with D unresolved. CDR3 sequence: CASSSLAQKNTEAFF. The CDR3 DNA reads as TGCGCCAGCAGCTCCTTGGCACAAAAGAACACTGAAGCTTTCTTT.